These 8 T cell receptor beta chains originate from one sample sequenced in a study of regulatory T cells in long-lasting Graves disease. Specified time point: newly diagnosed GD, antithyroid drugs for less than 3 months. From PBMCs, RNA was extracted and then used to make the TCR library. TCR beta libraries were built with iRepertoire HTBI primers and Arm-PCR of CDR3 regions. TCRdb called the multiplex PCR reads again in MiXCR, with one record for every CDR3 protein. The sample includes more than 350,000 distinct CDR3 sequences, 15% of them seen just once. These same records also appear under a second study, on T cells in Graves' hyperthyroidism and ophthalmopathy.

The material was peripheral blood mononuclear cells (PBMCs), obtained at new diagnosis, from a patient treated with antithyroid drugs. Every receptor here comes from a woman aged 25 to 39 with Graves disease.

This clonotype was seen at least ten times. The gene calls are TRBV2 and TRBJ1-1; 9 bases are shared with TRBD1. CDR1 SNHLY and CDR2 FYNNEI come from the germline V gene. With 1 base clipped from V and 3 bases from J, the junction kept 6 bases outside the gene matches. This CDR3 is 16 amino acids long. CDR3 nucleotide sequence: TGTGCCAGCAGTGAAGGCAACAGGGGGCCACACACTGAAGCTTTCTTT. Translation gives CASSEGNRGPHTEAFF.

The chain carries TRBV5-1 and TRBJ1-3; D is ambiguous. Germline lookup yields CDR1 SGHRS and CDR2 YFSETQ. CDR3 length: 14 residues. The V and J ends lost 6 bases and 0 bases respectively, with 10 bases between them. DNA of the CDR3: TGCGCCAGCACCCCCGGCGGCTCTGGAAACACCATATATTTT. This gives the protein CASTPGGSGNTIYF. Full variable domain (remainder filled in from reference TRBV5-1 and TRBJ1-3): KAGVTQTPRYLIKTRGQQVTLSCSPISGHRSVSWYQQTPGQGLQFLFEYFSETQRNKGNFPGRFSGRQFSNSRSEMNVSTLELGDSALYLCASTPGGSGNTIYFGEGSWLTVV.

Ten or more counts support this clonotype. The CDR3 loop is CASWGAVNTEAFF. The CDR3 DNA follows: TGTGCCAGCTGGGGGGCGGTGAACACTGAAGCTTTCTTT. The chain couples TRBV28 to TRBJ1-1, with D possibly TRBD1 on 6 matching bases. This CDR3 spans 13 amino acids. CDR1 and CDR2 (germline): MDHEN, SYDVKM. Trimming removed 8 bases from V and 0 bases from J, with 10 bases in between.

The table lists this clonotype with a few counts. The V call is TRBV6-1, the J call TRBJ2-7, with TRBD2 matching over 14 bases. CDR1 MNHNS and CDR2 SASEGT come from the germline V gene. The V segment lost 5 bases and the J segment 5 bases; nucleotides outside the gene matches: 11. This CDR3 has 17 amino acids. CDR3 DNA: TGTGCCAGCAGTACTGGACTAGCGGGAGGTGCTGAGGACGAGCAGTACTTC. Protein product: CASSTGLAGGAEDEQYF.

This clonotype came up many times. V usage is TRBV6-2 or TRBV6-3 and J usage is TRBJ2-3; possible D gene TRBD2, 6 bases. V dropped 6 bases and J dropped 6 bases, with 16 bases sitting between them. The CDR3 spans 14 residues. Germline V gene lookup returns CDR1 MNHEY and CDR2 SVGEGT. Here the CDR3 reads CASRKDGSGDTQYF. CDR3 nucleotide sequence: TGTGCCAGCAGAAAGGACGGGAGTGGGGATACGCAGTATTTT.

The rearrangement links TRBV19 to TRBJ2-4; D perhaps matches TRBD2 (6 bases). CDR1 is LNHDA, CDR2 SQIVND, per germline (reference sequence). The CDR3 runs to 16 residues. The V end lost 0 bases, the J end lost 12 bases, and 21 bases lay between the germline ends. In nucleotides, the CDR3 is TGTGCCAGTAGTATAGAAGGTGCGGGACTGGTACACACTCAGTACTTC. Residues: CASSIEGAGLVHTQYF.

The sample holds many counts of this clonotype. The genes are TRBV28 and TRBJ2-2; 10 nucleotides agree with TRBD2. Germline V CDR1 and CDR2: MDHEN, SYDVKM. The CDR3 length is 15 residues. J lost 6 bases, V lost 8 bases, and 9 bases had no gene match. The CDR3 region is CASSGTSDLPGELFF. As DNA, the CDR3 is TGTGCCAGCTCGGGGACTAGCGATTTGCCCGGGGAGCTGTTTTTT.

The V call is TRBV30, the J call TRBJ1-2; TRBD1 aligns across 7 bases. This CDR3 spans 13 amino acids. V lost 3 bases to trimming and J lost 8 bases; unmatched junction nucleotides: 9. CDR1 is GTSNPN, CDR2 SVGIG, per germline (reference sequence). The CDR3 DNA follows: TGTGCCTGGAGGTCAGACAGGGTACGCGGCTACACCTTC. It specifies CAWRSDRVRGYTF.